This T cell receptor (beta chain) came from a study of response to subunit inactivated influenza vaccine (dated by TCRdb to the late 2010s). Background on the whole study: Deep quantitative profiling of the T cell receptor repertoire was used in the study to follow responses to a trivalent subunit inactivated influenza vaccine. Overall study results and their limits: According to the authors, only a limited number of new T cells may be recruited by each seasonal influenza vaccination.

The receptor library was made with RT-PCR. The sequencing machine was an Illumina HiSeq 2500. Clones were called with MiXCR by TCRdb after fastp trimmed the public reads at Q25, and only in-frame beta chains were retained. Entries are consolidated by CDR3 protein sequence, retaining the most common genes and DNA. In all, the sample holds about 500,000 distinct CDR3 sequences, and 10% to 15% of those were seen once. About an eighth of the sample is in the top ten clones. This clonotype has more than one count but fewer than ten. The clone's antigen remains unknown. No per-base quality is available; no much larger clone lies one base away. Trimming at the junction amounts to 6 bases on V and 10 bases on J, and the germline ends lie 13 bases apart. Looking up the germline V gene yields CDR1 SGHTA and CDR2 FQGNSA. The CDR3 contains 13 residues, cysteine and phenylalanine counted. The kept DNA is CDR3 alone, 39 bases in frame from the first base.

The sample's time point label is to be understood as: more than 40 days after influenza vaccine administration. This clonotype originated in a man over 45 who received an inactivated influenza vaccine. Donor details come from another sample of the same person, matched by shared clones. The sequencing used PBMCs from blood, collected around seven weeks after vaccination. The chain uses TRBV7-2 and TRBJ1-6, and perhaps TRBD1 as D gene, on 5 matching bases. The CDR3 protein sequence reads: CASSPGWDSPLHF. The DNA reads TGTGCCAGCAGTCCAGGGTGGGACTCACCCCTCCACTTT.